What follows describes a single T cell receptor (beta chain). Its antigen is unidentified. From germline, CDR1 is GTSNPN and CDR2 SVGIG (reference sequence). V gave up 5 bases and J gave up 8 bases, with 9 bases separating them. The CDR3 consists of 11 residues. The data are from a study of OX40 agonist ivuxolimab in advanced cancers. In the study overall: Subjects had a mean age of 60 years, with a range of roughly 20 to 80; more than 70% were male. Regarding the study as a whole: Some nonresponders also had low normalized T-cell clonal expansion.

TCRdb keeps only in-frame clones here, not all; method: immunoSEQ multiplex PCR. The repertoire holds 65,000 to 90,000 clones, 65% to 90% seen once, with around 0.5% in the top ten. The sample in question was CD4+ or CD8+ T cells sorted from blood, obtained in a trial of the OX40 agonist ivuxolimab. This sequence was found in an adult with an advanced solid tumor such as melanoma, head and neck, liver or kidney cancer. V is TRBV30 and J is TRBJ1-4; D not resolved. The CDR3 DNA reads TGTGCCTGGGGAGATTGGGAAAAACTGTTTTTT. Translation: CAWGDWEKLFF. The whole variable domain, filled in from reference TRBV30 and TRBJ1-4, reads SQTIHQWPATLVQPVGSPLSLECTVEGTSNPNLYWYRQAAGRGLQLLFYSVGIGQISSEVPQNLSASRPQDRQFILSSKKLLLSDSGFYLCAWGDWEKLFFGSGTQLSVL.